This T cell receptor beta chain was captured by sequencing in a study of control samples from healthy donors and cancer patients. Only in-frame clones appear in the TCRdb table, and some are missing; sequencing was by immunoSEQ multiplex PCR. The table includes 57,000 or so clones, 94% detected once. Sequencing input: blood. The TCR originated in a man aged 25-45 years in good health.

The CDR3 DNA reads TGTGCCATCAGGGGGACGGGAGATCATGGCTACACCTTC. Protein product: CAIRGTGDHGYTF. The chain links TRBV10-3 to TRBJ1-2; TRBD1 might be the D (5 bases). Trimming removed 6 bases from V and 6 bases from J, with 14 bases in between. This CDR3 region has 13 residues. Germline assignment: CDR1 ENHRY and CDR2 SYGVKD.